Listed below are T cell receptor beta chains from one sample, sequenced in a study of cytomegalovirus exposure and HLA in healthy donors. Profiled with immunoSEQ multiplex PCR; TCRdb holds only in-frame clones, not every one. Among about 96,000 clones listed, around 85% were seen once. The source material was PBMCs. All receptors derive from a man younger than 40 in good health and CMV-seronegative. Each CDR3 is given with its conserved first and last residue. A D gene is named only where the DNA matches it firmly. Clone sizes are given selectively: once, few, many, or a class where the clone is expanded.

>.|TRBD1|TRBV19|TRBJ1-2
CASSKGTGALASYGYTF
TGTGCCAGTAGTAAGGGGACAGGGGCCTTAGCCAGCTATGGCTACACCTTC
>few|.|TRBV29-1|TRBJ1-2
CSATEGASYGYTF
TGCAGCGCCACAGAGGGCGCCTCTTATGGCTACACCTTC
>.|TRBD1|TRBV6-5|TRBJ2-7
CASRVDRGHEQYF
TGTGCCAGCAGAGTTGACAGGGGGCATGAGCAGTACTTC
>.|.|TRBV7-2|TRBJ2-2
CASSLTGAPNTGELFF
TGTGCCAGCAGCTTAACCGGAGCCCCGAACACCGGGGAGCTGTTTTTT
>once|.|TRBV7-3|TRBJ2-6
CASSLNGVRGANVLTF
TGTGCCAGCAGCTTAAACGGAGTTCGGGGGGCCAACGTCCTGACTTTC
>.|.|TRBV29-1|TRBJ2-2
CSASQGGGVNTGELFF
TGCAGCGCCTCCCAGGGCGGCGGGGTAAACACCGGGGAGCTGTTTTTT
>.|TRBD1|TRBV6-6|TRBJ1-3
CASSFEGQGANTIYF
TGTGCCAGCAGTTTCGAGGGACAGGGCGCGAACACCATATATTTT
>.|TRBD1|TRBV30|TRBJ1-6
CAWRAREGAGSPLHF
TGTGCCTGGAGGGCCCGGGAGGGGGCAGGTTCACCCCTCCACTTT
>.|.|TRBV5-6|TRBJ1-6
CASSPPMGRGSYNSPLHF
TGTGCCAGCAGCCCACCTATGGGTCGAGGGTCCTATAATTCACCCCTCCACTTT
>.|.|TRBV7-8|TRBJ1-5
CASSLNPTSNQPQHF
TGTGCCAGCAGCTTAAATCCTACTAGCAATCAGCCCCAGCATTTT
>.|TRBD1|TRBV18|TRBJ1-1
CASSPPAGGLAEAFF
TGTGCCAGCTCACCACCGGCAGGGGGCTTGGCTGAAGCTTTCTTT
>.|.|TRBV7-3|TRBJ1-1
CASSLTQNTEAFF
TGTGCCAGCAGCTTAACACAGAACACTGAAGCTTTCTTT
>.|.|TRBV5-1|TRBJ1-1
CASSFQANPNTEAFF
TGCGCCAGCAGCTTCCAGGCGAACCCCAACACTGAAGCTTTCTTT
>once|.|TRBV21-1|TRBJ1-6
CAKQGDYSPLHF
TGTGCCAAACAGGGAGATTATTCACCCCTCCACTTT
>.|.|TRBV11-2|TRBJ1-3
CASSLDKGAGNTIYF
TGTGCCAGCAGCTTAGATAAGGGAGCGGGAAACACCATATATTTT
>.|TRBD1|TRBV7-9|TRBJ1-4
CASSLGGTGGKEKLFF
TGTGCCAGCAGCTTAGGCGGGACAGGGGGAAAGGAAAAACTGTTTTTT
>.|.|TRBV9|TRBJ1-1
CASSQAMNTEAFF
TGTGCCAGCAGCCAGGCCATGAACACTGAAGCTTTCTTT
>.|TRBD2|TRBV19|TRBJ2-1
CASTPRLAGYYNEQFF
TGTGCCAGTACCCCGCGGCTAGCGGGGTACTACAATGAGCAGTTCTTC
>once|TRBD1|TRBV19|TRBJ2-2
CASSLLDRAMFF
TGTGCCAGTAGTCTCTTAGACAGGGCGATGTTTTTT
>.|.|TRBV15|TRBJ2-3
CATSKTRRRPDTQYF
TGTGCCACCAGCAAGACTAGGAGGCGTCCAGATACGCAGTATTTT
>once|.|TRBV7-9|TRBJ2-5
CASNTYTGQETQYF
TGTGCCAGCAATACGTATACAGGGCAAGAGACCCAGTACTTC
>.|.|TRBV7-3|TRBJ2-2
CASSLSFVGELFF
TGTGCCAGCAGCTTATCTTTCGTCGGGGAGCTGTTTTTT
>.|TRBD1|TRBV7-9|TRBJ2-1
CASSASGGSSYNEQFF
TGTGCCAGCAGCGCCTCAGGGGGATCCTCCTACAATGAGCAGTTCTTC
>once|.|TRBV6-4|TRBJ1-5
CASSDELNQPQHF
TGTGCCAGCAGTGACGAACTAAATCAGCCCCAGCATTTT
>.|.|TRBV6-5|TRBJ1-1
CASSYRSRGAGTEAFF
TGTGCCAGCAGTTACCGGTCACGGGGGGCGGGCACTGAAGCTTTCTTT
>.|.|TRBV5-1|TRBJ2-5
CASSSSGFQETQYF
TGCGCCAGCAGCTCTTCAGGGTTCCAAGAGACCCAGTACTTC
>.|TRBD1|TRBV19|TRBJ1-5
CASSMMDRGDQPQHF
TGTGCCAGTAGTATGATGGACAGGGGCGATCAGCCCCAGCATTTT